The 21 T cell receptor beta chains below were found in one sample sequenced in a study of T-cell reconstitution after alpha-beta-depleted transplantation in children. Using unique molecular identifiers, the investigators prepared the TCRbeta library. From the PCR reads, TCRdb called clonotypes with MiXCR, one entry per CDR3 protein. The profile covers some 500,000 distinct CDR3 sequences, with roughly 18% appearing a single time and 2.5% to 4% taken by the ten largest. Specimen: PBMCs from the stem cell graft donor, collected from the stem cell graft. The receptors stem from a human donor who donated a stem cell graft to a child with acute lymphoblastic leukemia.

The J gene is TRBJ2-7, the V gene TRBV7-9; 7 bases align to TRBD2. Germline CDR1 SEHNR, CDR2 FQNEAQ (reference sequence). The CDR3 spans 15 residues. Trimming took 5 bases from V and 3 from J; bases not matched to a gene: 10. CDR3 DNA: TGTGCCAGCAGCCCGCGGGGGACTATTTACTACGAGCAGTACTTC. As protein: CASSPRGTIYYEQYF.

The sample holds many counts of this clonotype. The CDR3 is CASSLAGVTYNEQFF. Here the CDR3 DNA reads TGCGCCAGCAGCTTAGCGGGAGTAACCTACAATGAGCAGTTCTTC. V usage is TRBV5-1 and J usage is TRBJ2-1, with 8 bases fitting TRBD2. This CDR3 spans 15 amino acids. J lost 2 bases, V lost 2 bases, and 3 bases had no gene match. Germline V CDR1 and CDR2: SGHRS, YFSETQ.

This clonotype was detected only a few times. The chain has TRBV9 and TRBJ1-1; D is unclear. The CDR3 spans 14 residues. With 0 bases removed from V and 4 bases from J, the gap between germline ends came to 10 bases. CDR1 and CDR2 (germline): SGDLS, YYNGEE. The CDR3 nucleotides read TGTGCCAGCAGCGTAGGCCGGGAGGGCACTGAAGCTTTCTTT. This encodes CASSVGREGTEAFF. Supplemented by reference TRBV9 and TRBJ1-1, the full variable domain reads DSGVTQTPKHLITATGQRVTLRCSPRSGDLSVYWYQQSLDQGLQFLIQYYNGEERAKGNILERFSAQQFPDLHSELNLSSLELGDSALYFCASSVGREGTEAFFGQGTRLTVV.

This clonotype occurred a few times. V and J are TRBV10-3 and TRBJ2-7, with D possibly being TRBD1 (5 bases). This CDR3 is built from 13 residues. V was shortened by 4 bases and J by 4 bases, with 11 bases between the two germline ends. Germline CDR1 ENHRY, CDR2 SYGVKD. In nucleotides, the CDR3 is TGTGCCATCAGTGGACAGTCATCTTACGAGCAGTACTTC. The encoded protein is CAISGQSSYEQYF.

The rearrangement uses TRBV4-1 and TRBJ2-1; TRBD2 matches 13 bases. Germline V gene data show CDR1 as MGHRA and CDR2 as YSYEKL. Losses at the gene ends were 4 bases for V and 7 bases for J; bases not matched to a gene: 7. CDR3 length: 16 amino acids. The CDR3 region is CASSPRTSGSLNEQFF. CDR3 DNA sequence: TGCGCCAGCAGCCCGAGGACTAGCGGGAGCCTTAATGAGCAGTTCTTC.

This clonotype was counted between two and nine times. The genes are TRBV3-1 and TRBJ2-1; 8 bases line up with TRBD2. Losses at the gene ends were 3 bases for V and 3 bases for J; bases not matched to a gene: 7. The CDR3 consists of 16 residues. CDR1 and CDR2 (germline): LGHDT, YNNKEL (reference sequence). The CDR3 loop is CASSQDGRAIYNEQFF. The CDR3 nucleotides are TGTGCCAGCAGCCAGGACGGGAGGGCCATCTACAATGAGCAGTTCTTC.

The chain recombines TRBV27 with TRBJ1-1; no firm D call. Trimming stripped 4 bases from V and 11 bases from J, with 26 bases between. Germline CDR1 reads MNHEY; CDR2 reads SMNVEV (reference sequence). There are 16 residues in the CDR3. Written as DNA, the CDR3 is TGTGCCAGCAGTTCAACCTCGACCCCACGGAACACTGGGGCTTTCTTT. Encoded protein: CASSSTSTPRNTGAFF.

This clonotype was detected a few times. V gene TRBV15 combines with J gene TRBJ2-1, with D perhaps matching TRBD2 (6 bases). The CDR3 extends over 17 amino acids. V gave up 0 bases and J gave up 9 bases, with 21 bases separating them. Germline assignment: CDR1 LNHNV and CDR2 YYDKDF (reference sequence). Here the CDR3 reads CATSRDKGLASVGEQFF. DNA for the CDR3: TGTGCCACCAGCAGAGATAAAGGGCTAGCGAGCGTCGGTGAGCAGTTCTTC.

The CDR3 nucleotides are TGCGCCAGCAGCCAAGAACCAGGACGTAACGCAGGCGAGCAGTACTTC. Amino acid sequence: CASSQEPGRNAGEQYF. The chain links TRBV4-1 to TRBJ2-7; D ambiguous. Germline CDR1 MGHRA, CDR2 YSYEKL. The length of the CDR3 is 16 residues. Trimming removed 0 bases from V and 6 bases from J, with 18 bases in between.

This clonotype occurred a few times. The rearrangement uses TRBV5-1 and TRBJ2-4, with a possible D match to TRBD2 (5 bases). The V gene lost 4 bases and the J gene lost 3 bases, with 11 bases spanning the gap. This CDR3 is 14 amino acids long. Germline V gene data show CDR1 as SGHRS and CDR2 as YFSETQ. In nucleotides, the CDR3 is TGCGCCAGCAGCGGGAGTCTCCTCAAAAACATTCAGTACTTC. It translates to CASSGSLLKNIQYF. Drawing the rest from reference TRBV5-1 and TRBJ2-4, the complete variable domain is KAGVTQTPRYLIKTRGQQVTLSCSPISGHRSVSWYQQTPGQGLQFLFEYFSETQRNKGNFPGRFSGRQFSNSRSEMNVSTLELGDSALYLCASSGSLLKNIQYFGAGTRLSVL.

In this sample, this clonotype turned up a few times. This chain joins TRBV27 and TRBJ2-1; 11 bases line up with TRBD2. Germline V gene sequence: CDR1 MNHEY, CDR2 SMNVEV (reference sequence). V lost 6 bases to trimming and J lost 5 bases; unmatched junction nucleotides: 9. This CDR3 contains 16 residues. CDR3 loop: CASRGILAGVHNEQFF. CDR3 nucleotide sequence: TGTGCCAGCAGGGGCATACTAGCGGGAGTCCACAATGAGCAGTTCTTC.

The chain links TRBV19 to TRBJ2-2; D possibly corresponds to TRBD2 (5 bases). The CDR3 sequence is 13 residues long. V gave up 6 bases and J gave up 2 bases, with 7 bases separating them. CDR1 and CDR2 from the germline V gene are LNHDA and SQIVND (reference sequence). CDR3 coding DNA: TGTGCCAGTAGCGGGGATAACACCGGGGAGCTGTTTTTT. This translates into CASSGDNTGELFF. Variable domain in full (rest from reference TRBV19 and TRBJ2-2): DGGITQSPKYLFRKEGQNVTLSCEQNLNHDAMYWYRQDPGQGLRLIYYSQIVNDFQKGDIAEGYSVSREKKESFPLTVTSAQKNPTAFYLCASSGDNTGELFFGEGSRLTVL.

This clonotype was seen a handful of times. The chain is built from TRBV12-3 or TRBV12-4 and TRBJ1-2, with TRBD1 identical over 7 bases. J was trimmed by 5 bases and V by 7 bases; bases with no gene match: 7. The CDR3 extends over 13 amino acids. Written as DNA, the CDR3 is TGTGCCAGCACTTGGGGGACAGCATATGGCTACACCTTC. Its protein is CASTWGTAYGYTF.

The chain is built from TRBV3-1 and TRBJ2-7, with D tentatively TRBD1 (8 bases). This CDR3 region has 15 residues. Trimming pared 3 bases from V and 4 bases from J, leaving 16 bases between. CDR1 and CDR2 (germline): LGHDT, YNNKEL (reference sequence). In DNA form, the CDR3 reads TGTGCCAGCAGCCACGGACAGGGAGGGATATACGAGCAGTACTTC. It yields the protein CASSHGQGGIYEQYF.

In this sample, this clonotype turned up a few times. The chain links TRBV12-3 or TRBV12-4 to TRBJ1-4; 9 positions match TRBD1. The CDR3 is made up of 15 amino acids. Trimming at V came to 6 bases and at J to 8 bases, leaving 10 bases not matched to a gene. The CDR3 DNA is TGTGCCAGCAGCTCTACAGGGGGCTCGGCAGAAAAACTGTTTTTT. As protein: CASSSTGGSAEKLFF.

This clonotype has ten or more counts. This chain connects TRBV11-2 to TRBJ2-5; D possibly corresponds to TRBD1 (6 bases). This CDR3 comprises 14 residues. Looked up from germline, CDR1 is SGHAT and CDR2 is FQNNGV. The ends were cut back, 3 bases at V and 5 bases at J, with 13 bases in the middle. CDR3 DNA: TGTGCCAGCAGCTTCGGTGGGGGCCGGGAGACCCAGTACTTC. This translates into CASSFGGGRETQYF.

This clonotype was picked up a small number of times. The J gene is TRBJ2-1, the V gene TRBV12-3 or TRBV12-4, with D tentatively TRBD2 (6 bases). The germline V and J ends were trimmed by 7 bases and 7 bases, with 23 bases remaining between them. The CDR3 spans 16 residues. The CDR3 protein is CASKPSLEGGMNEQFF. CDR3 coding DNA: TGTGCCAGCAAACCCTCCTTGGAGGGTGGAATGAATGAGCAGTTCTTC.

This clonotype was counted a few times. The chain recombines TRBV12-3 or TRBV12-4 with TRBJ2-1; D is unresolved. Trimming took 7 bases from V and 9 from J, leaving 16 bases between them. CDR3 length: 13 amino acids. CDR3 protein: CASTTRAVLEQFF. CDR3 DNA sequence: TGTGCCAGCACCACCCGGGCCGTACTTGAGCAGTTCTTC.

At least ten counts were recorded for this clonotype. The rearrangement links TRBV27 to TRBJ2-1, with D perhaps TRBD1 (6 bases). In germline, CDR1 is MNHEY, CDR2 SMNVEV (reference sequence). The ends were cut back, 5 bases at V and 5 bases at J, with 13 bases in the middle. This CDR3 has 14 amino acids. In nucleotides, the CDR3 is TGTGCCAGCAGTCTTCAGGACAGAAACAATGAGCAGTTCTTC. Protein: CASSLQDRNNEQFF.

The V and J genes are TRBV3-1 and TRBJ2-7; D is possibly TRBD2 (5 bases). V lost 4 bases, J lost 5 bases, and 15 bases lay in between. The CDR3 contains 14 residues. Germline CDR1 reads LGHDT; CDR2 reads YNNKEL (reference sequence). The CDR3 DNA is TGTGCCAGCAGCCTTCGCCCACTAGTCCACGAGCAGTACTTC. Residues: CASSLRPLVHEQYF.

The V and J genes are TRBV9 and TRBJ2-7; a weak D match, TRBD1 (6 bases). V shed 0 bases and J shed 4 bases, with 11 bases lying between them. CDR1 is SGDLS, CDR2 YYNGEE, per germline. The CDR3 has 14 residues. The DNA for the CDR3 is TGTGCCAGCAGCGTAGCACAGGGTGGGTACGAGCAGTACTTC. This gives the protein CASSVAQGGYEQYF.